A selection of T cell receptor beta chains follows, all from one sample in a study of blood T cell repertoires in COVID-19. TCRdb keeps only in-frame clones here, not all; method: immunoSEQ multiplex PCR. The profile covers about 100,000 clones, with 85% appearing a single time and about 4% taken by the ten largest. The specimen was peripheral blood. The receptors were gathered from a man aged 55 to 70 with acute or convalescent COVID-19. Both conserved end residues are part of each CDR3. A D gene is named only where the DNA matches it firmly. Rows give clone size only sometimes, using once, few, many, or a class for an expanded clone.

len,d_gene,abundance,v_gene,j_gene,CDR3aa
16,TRBD1,.,TRBV4-3,TRBJ2-7,CASSQWGQGSSYEQYF
13,.,.,TRBV6-5,TRBJ1-2,CASIPGSQGGYTF
18,.,.,TRBV19,TRBJ2-6,CASNPWAGKFSGANVLTF
16,TRBD2,.,TRBV20-1,TRBJ2-2,CSASRAGGPGTGELFF
11,.,.,TRBV6-5,TRBJ2-7,CASTGFDEQYF
14,TRBD2,.,TRBV7-6,TRBJ2-3,CASSPGGYTDTQYF
14,.,.,TRBV2,TRBJ1-1,CASSELGGRAEAFF
14,.,.,TRBV27,TRBJ1-5,CASSYRAGNQPQHF
15,TRBD2,.,TRBV5-1,TRBJ2-7,CASSSGLAGDGEQYF
15,.,.,TRBV13,TRBJ1-1,CASSPSGGRVTEAFF
14,TRBD2,.,TRBV7-2,TRBJ2-3,CASSLGLAANTQYF
18,TRBD1,few,TRBV3-1/TRBV3-2,TRBJ1-1,CASSQDSRTGVRDTEAFF
16,TRBD1,.,TRBV5-1,TRBJ2-4,CASSRGQGGAKNIQYF
15,.,.,TRBV5-1,TRBJ1-1,CASSLAVTVNTEAFF
14,.,.,TRBV6-5,TRBJ2-3,CASTGSPPTDTQYF